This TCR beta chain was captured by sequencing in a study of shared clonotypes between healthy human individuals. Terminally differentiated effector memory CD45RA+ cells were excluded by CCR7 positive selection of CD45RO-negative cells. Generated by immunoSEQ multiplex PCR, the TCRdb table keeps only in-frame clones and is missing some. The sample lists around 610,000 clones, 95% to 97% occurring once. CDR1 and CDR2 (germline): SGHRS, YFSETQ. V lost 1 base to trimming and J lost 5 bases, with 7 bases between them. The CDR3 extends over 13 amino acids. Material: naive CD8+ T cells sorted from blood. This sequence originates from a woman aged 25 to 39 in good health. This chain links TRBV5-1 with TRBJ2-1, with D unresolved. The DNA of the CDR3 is TGCGCCAGCAGCTTGATAACCGACAATGAGCAGTTCTTC. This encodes CASSLITDNEQFF.